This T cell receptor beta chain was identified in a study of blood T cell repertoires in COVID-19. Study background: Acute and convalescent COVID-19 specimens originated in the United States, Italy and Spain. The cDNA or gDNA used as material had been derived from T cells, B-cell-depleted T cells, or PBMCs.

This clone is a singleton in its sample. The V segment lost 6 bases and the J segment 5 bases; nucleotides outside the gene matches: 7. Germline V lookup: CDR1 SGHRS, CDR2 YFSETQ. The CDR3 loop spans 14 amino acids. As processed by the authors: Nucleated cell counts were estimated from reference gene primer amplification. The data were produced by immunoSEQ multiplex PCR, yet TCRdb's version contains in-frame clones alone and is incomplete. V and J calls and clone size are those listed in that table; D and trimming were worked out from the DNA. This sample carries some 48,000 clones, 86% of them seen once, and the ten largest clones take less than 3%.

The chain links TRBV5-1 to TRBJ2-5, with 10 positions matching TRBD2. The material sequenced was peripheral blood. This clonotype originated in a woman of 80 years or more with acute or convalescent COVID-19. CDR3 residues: CASTLSGGAETQYF. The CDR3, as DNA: TGCGCCAGCACACTCAGCGGGGGGGCGGAGACCCAGTACTTC.